The 22 T cell receptor beta chains presented below share a single source sample, sequenced in a study of T cells in Graves' hyperthyroidism and ophthalmopathy (dated by TCRdb to between 2018 and 2021). Receptors were amplified or captured by multiplex PCR. This sample was sequenced with an Illumina HiSeq 2000. The TCR beta CDR3 regions were amplified from the RNA transcripts. For the first round of RT-PCR on the TCR CDR3, the HTBI primer set was used together with the Qiagen OneStep RT-PCR kit. Using fastp trimming at Q25 and MiXCR clonotype assembly, TCRdb reanalyzed the public sequencing data and kept in-frame beta chains. Merged by CDR3 protein, the rows form single entries marked with the most common genes and DNA. The sample table shows around 600,000 distinct CDR3 sequences, and about 45% are seen once. Under 8% of the sample goes to the ten largest clones. The material sequenced was peripheral blood or thyroid tissue (not recorded which). These receptors were taken from an adult man with Graves' disease, either hyperthyroidism or ophthalmopathy (not recorded which).

In its sample, this clonotype was seen many times. This sequence joins TRBV7-9 and TRBJ1-1; no clear D. The germline V gene has CDR1 SEHNR and CDR2 FQNEAQ (reference sequence). The length of the CDR3 is 11 residues. The ends were cut back, 5 bases at V and 3 bases at J, with 4 bases in the middle. The chain's CDR3 is CASSAYTEAFF. The CDR3 nucleotides read TGTGCCAGCAGCGCATACACTGAAGCTTTCTTT.

This clonotype showed up just a few times. V is TRBV20-1 and J is TRBJ2-7; 12 bases are a match to TRBD2. V gave up 4 bases and J gave up 3 bases; unmatched junction bases: 10. The CDR3 totals 16 residues. From germline, CDR1 is DFQATT and CDR2 SNEGSKA (reference sequence). Here the CDR3 reads CSAIPSGRAWNYEQYF. As DNA, the CDR3 is TGCAGTGCTATACCTAGCGGGAGGGCCTGGAACTACGAGCAGTACTTC.

This clonotype was seen a few times. The rearrangement joins TRBV29-1 to TRBJ2-7, with D possibly TRBD2 on 6 matching bases. The CDR3 loop spans 14 amino acids. V lost 5 bases and J 2 bases, leaving 16 bases between the germline ends. Per the germline V gene, CDR1 is SQVTM and CDR2 is ANQGSEA. The CDR3 reads CSVNHGTRPYEQYF. Written as DNA, the CDR3 is TGCAGCGTTAATCACGGGACTCGGCCCTACGAGCAGTACTTC.

This clonotype was seen repeatedly, ten times or more. This chain uses TRBV15 with TRBJ2-7, with D perhaps matching TRBD1 or TRBD2 (7 bases each). This CDR3 is 16 amino acids long. From germline, CDR1 is LNHNV and CDR2 YYDKDF (reference sequence). V was shortened by 5 bases and J by 3 bases, with 20 bases between the two germline ends. The CDR3 nucleotides are TGTGCCACCAGCGGCAGCGGGACAGCCCTTTTCTACGAGCAGTACTTC. It encodes CATSGSGTALFYEQYF.

This clonotype showed up just a few times. The CDR3 DNA reads TGTGCCAGCAGCCATTGGTCCGGGACAGACGGCCCCGGAAACACCATATATTTT. This encodes CASSHWSGTDGPGNTIYF. The gene calls are TRBV7-6 and TRBJ1-3; 7 nucleotides align to TRBD1. The germline gives CDR1 SGHVS, CDR2 FNYEAQ. CDR3 length: 18 residues. With V trimmed by 5 bases and J by 4 bases, 17 bases remained unmatched.

The genes are TRBV19 and TRBJ1-1; the D is unclear. Germline CDR1 LNHDA, CDR2 SQIVND (reference sequence). Trimming pared 1 base from V and 3 bases from J, leaving 6 bases between. CDR3 length: 13 residues. The CDR3, as DNA: TGTGCCAGTAGTATAGGCGGGGACACTGAAGCTTTCTTT. Its protein product is CASSIGGDTEAFF.

V usage is TRBV2 and J usage is TRBJ2-7; 8 positions agree with TRBD2. V trimming: 5 bases; J trimming: 0 bases; junction bases outside the gene matches: 9. The CDR3 spans 16 residues. Germline V gives CDR1 SNHLY, CDR2 FYNNEI. CDR3 nucleotides: TGTGCCAGCAGTTTAGCGACTAGCGCGAGCTCCTACGAGCAGTACTTC. As protein: CASSLATSASSYEQYF.

The chain couples TRBV19 to TRBJ1-5; D may be TRBD1 (5 bases). The CDR3 extends over 13 amino acids. Germline V gene sequence: CDR1 LNHDA, CDR2 SQIVND (reference sequence). Trimming cost V 8 bases and J 4 bases, with 12 bases left between them. The CDR3 reads CASEWGGNQPQHF. DNA for the CDR3: TGTGCCAGTGAATGGGGCGGAAATCAGCCCCAGCATTTT.

This clonotype is a singleton in its sample. The genes are TRBV7-9 and TRBJ2-7, with 7 positions matching TRBD2. With V trimmed by 3 bases and J by 3 bases, 11 bases remained unmatched. Germline CDR1 and CDR2: SEHNR and FQNEAQ (reference sequence). This CDR3 has 16 amino acids. The CDR3 DNA reads TGTGCCAGCAGCTTGGCCTCTCGCGGGAGTTTCTACGAGCAGTACTTC. Its protein product is CASSLASRGSFYEQYF.

V is TRBV7-6 and J is TRBJ1-1, with TRBD1 identical over 8 bases. Trimming at V came to 5 bases and at J to 4 bases, leaving 6 bases not matched to a gene. Germline V gives CDR1 SGHVS, CDR2 FNYEAQ. CDR3 length: 14 amino acids. The CDR3 sequence is CASSVVTGGTEAFF. Here the CDR3 DNA reads TGTGCCAGCAGCGTTGTTACAGGGGGCACTGAAGCTTTCTTT.

V is TRBV7-8 and J is TRBJ1-2; D is perhaps TRBD1 (5 bases). CDR3 length: 15 amino acids. V was trimmed by 1 base and J by 2 bases, leaving 11 bases between them. Germline V gives CDR1 SGHVS, CDR2 FQNEAQ. This chain's CDR3 is CASSLDPRANYGYTF. CDR3 DNA: TGTGCCAGCAGCTTAGATCCCAGGGCGAACTATGGCTACACCTTC.

This rearrangement joins TRBV7-9 to TRBJ1-1; D ambiguous. The CDR3 contains 14 residues. V was trimmed by 1 base and J by 6 bases, leaving 12 bases between them. Germline CDR1 SEHNR, CDR2 FQNEAQ (reference sequence). CDR3: CASSLGGFEAEAFF. CDR3 sequence (DNA): TGTGCCAGCAGCTTAGGAGGGTTCGAAGCTGAAGCTTTCTTT. Together with reference TRBV7-9 and TRBJ1-1, the CDR3 gives the full variable domain: DTGVSQNPRHKITKRGQNVTFRCDPISEHNRLYWYRQTLGQGPEFLTYFQNEAQLEKSRLLSDRFSAERPKGSFSTLEIQRTEQGDSAMYLCASSLGGFEAEAFFGQGTRLTVV.

The genes are TRBV7-9 and TRBJ1-2; a possible D gene is TRBD1 (6 bases). The CDR3 length is 16 residues. The V end was cut by 3 bases, the J end by 5 bases, with 19 bases between. The germline V gene has CDR1 SEHNR and CDR2 FQNEAQ (reference sequence). As DNA, the CDR3 is TGTGCCAGCAGCTTGGGGGGCGGTGGGGGACTATATGGCTACACCTTC. Translating gives CASSLGGGGGLYGYTF.

The chain combines TRBV7-9 with TRBJ2-7; 11 bases match TRBD2. Germline CDR1 reads SEHNR; CDR2 reads FQNEAQ (reference sequence). CDR3 length: 15 amino acids. V shed 4 bases, J shed 1 base, and the junction held 3 bases outside the gene matches. CDR3 nucleotides: TGTGCCAGCAGCTCACCTAGCGGGAGGTCCTACGAGCAGTACTTC. Translated, it gives CASSSPSGRSYEQYF.

About this clonotype itself: This may be a read error, as it is one base from a much larger clone. This rearrangement joins TRBV7-9 to TRBJ2-5; TRBD1 agrees at 8 bases. CDR1 and CDR2 (germline): SEHNR, FQNEAQ (reference sequence). J was trimmed by 5 bases and V by 5 bases; bases with no gene match: 4. The CDR3 runs 13 residues. CDR3 in DNA: TGTGCCAGCAGCGGACAGGGACACGAGACCCAGTACTTC. The encoded protein is CASSGQGHETQYF.

Concerning this clonotype: Relative to the germline gene, one junction end is altered; a read error may explain this. The V gene is TRBV2, the J gene TRBJ1-2; no definite D call. Germline V gene lookup returns CDR1 SNHLY and CDR2 FYNNEI. This CDR3 is built from 16 residues. This CDR3 is CASSEALLGSGYDYTF. The CDR3, as DNA: TGTGCCAGCAGTGAAGCGCTTCTAGGGTCCGGCTATGACTACACCTTC.

This clonotype was seen more than once but under ten times. The chain links TRBV20-1 to TRBJ1-5; no firm D call. The length of the CDR3 is 14 residues. CDR1 and CDR2 from the germline V gene are DFQATT and SNEGSKA (reference sequence). The V gene lost 2 bases and the J gene lost 0 bases, with 8 bases spanning the gap. CDR3 loop: CSARPMNSNQPQHF. As DNA, the CDR3 is TGCAGTGCTAGACCCATGAATAGCAATCAGCCCCAGCATTTT.

On this clonotype itself: A clone one base away is much larger, so this may be a read error. This chain links TRBV9 with TRBJ1-1, with D tentatively TRBD1 (5 bases). Germline loops: CDR1 SGDLS, CDR2 YYNGEE. This CDR3 has 15 residues. CDR3 sequence reads: CAGSPPGGEDTEAFF. As DNA, the CDR3 is TGTGCCGGCAGCCCTCCTGGGGGGGAGGACACTGAAGCTTTCTTT.

The chain carries TRBV2 and TRBJ1-3; D call uncertain. The ends were cut back, 3 bases at V and 0 bases at J, with 9 bases in the middle. Germline V gene sequence: CDR1 SNHLY, CDR2 FYNNEI. The CDR3 extends over 15 amino acids. The CDR3 loop reads CASSDVGISGNTIYF. For the CDR3, the DNA is TGTGCCAGCAGTGACGTCGGGATCTCTGGAAACACCATATATTTT.

This clonotype was counted only a few times. This sequence joins TRBV2 and TRBJ2-7, with 7 bases fitting TRBD2. CDR1 is SNHLY and CDR2 is FYNNEI in the germline V gene. The length of the CDR3 is 16 residues. The V segment lost 5 bases and the J segment 2 bases; nucleotides outside the gene matches: 12. Here the CDR3 DNA reads TGTGCCAGCAGTTACTCTTCATCTAGCGGCCCCTACGAGCAGTACTTC. Its translation: CASSYSSSSGPYEQYF.

V is TRBV20-1 and J is TRBJ1-2; possibly TRBD1 for D (5 bases). The CDR3 loop spans 12 amino acids. The V gene lost 0 bases and the J gene lost 8 bases, with 10 bases spanning the gap. Germline V gene sequence: CDR1 DFQATT, CDR2 SNEGSKA (reference sequence). The CDR3 sequence is CSARDGARGYTF. The CDR3 nucleotides are TGCAGTGCTAGAGATGGGGCCCGGGGCTACACCTTC.

This clonotype has more than one count but fewer than ten. V and J are TRBV7-8 and TRBJ2-3; possible D gene TRBD2, 5 bases. CDR1 is SGHVS, CDR2 FQNEAQ, per germline. CDR3 length: 15 residues. Between the trimmed V and J ends, which lost 5 bases and 2 bases, there was a span of 14 bases. For the CDR3, the DNA is TGTGCCAGCAGCGATAGGGCGGGCCCCACAGATACGCAGTATTTT. Translation gives CASSDRAGPTDTQYF.